The next 23 T cell receptor beta chains were all read from a single sample in a study of circulating and synovial CD4+ cells in juvenile arthritis. Assay used: immunoSEQ multiplex PCR; TCRdb lists only in-frame clones, some missing. The profile shows 30,000 to 35,000 clones, around 95% of them singletons. What was sequenced was CD4+ T cells from blood. The receptor source for this set is a human donor with juvenile idiopathic arthritis.

CDR3 bases: TGTGCCAGCAGTGGGTCGGGGTCTGGTCAGCCCCAGCATTTT. Its protein is CASSGSGSGQPQHF. The rearrangement links TRBV25-1 to TRBJ1-5; no clear D gene. Trimming removed 4 bases at V and 6 bases at J, with 13 bases between. Germline V gives CDR1 MGHDK, CDR2 SYGVNS. The CDR3 extends over 14 amino acids.

This clone has only a few counts. The chain joins TRBV5-4 to TRBJ2-3, with D possibly TRBD2 on 6 matching bases. The CDR3 consists of 16 residues. Germline CDR1 is SGHNT and CDR2 is YYREEE (reference sequence). Trimming stripped 4 bases from V and 1 base from J, with 16 bases between. CDR3 nucleotide sequence: TGTGCCAGCAGCCCCCGAAAGGGCGGGGGCACAGATACGCAGTATTTT. It codes for CASSPRKGGGTDTQYF.

The chain recombines TRBV9 with TRBJ2-2; tentatively, D is TRBD1 (5 bases). The CDR3 spans 15 residues. Germline V gene data show CDR1 as SGDLS and CDR2 as YYNGEE. The V end lost 4 bases, the J end lost 0 bases, and 10 bases lay between the germline ends. CDR3 in amino acids: CASSRAGTNTGELFF. The CDR3, as DNA: TGTGCCAGCAGCCGGGCAGGGACGAACACCGGGGAGCTGTTTTTT.

This rearrangement joins TRBV5-4 to TRBJ1-2, with no clear D. V shed 0 bases and J shed 4 bases, with 13 bases lying between them. Germline CDR1 SGHNT, CDR2 YYREEE (reference sequence). The CDR3 sequence is 15 residues long. The CDR3 loop is CASSLVGSGPYGYTF. The DNA for the CDR3 is TGTGCCAGCAGCTTGGTTGGATCGGGTCCCTATGGCTACACCTTC.

The rearrangement uses TRBV27 and TRBJ1-2, with D perhaps TRBD1 (6 bases). V lost 11 bases, J lost 3 bases, and 13 bases lay in between. This CDR3 comprises 12 residues. Germline CDR1 is MNHEY and CDR2 is SMNVEV (reference sequence). The CDR3 reads CAAGGAYYGYTF. For the CDR3, the DNA is TGTGCCGCCGGGGGGGCATACTATGGCTACACCTTC.

This clone was seen only once. This chain joins TRBV5-1 and TRBJ2-3; weak D call: TRBD1 (6 bases). V lost 4 bases and J lost 2, with 11 bases in between. The germline V gene has CDR1 SGHRS and CDR2 YFSETQ. The CDR3 runs to 14 residues. DNA for the CDR3: TGCGCCAGCAGCCCGGGACAAGACACAGATACGCAGTATTTT. Translation: CASSPGQDTDTQYF.

This sequence joins TRBV6-1 and TRBJ2-3; tentative D call: TRBD1 (5 bases). The CDR3 totals 14 residues. Trimming left V 2 bases short and J 0 bases short, with 6 bases between. CDR1 is MNHNS and CDR2 is SASEGT in the germline V gene. As DNA, the CDR3 is TGTGCCAGCAGTGAAAGGGGTAGCACAGATACGCAGTATTTT. Translated: CASSERGSTDTQYF.

The gene calls are TRBV25-1 and TRBJ1-4; the D gene is possibly TRBD1 (5 bases). Trimming left V 3 bases short and J 8 bases short, with 10 bases between. Germline CDR1 and CDR2: MGHDK and SYGVNS. CDR3 length equals 13 residues. The CDR3 DNA sequence: TGTGCCAGCAGTGAGGGCGCAGGGGAAAAACTGTTTTTT. Residues: CASSEGAGEKLFF.

About this clone itself: An end of the junction differs from the germline gene, which may be a read error. The gene calls are TRBV7-8 and TRBJ2-2; D may be TRBD1 (5 bases). Germline CDR1 SGHVS, CDR2 FQNEAQ. This CDR3 comprises 16 residues. The CDR3 bases are TGTGCCAGCAGCTTAGTGTTGGCAGGGCGCACCGAGGAGCTGTTTTTT. Amino acids: CASSLVLAGRTEELFF.

The gene calls are TRBV27 and TRBJ1-1; tentative D call: TRBD1 (6 bases). CDR3 length: 12 residues. Looked up from germline, CDR1 is MNHEY and CDR2 is SMNVEV (reference sequence). V was clipped by 5 bases and J by 10 bases, with 14 bases between them. CDR3 DNA sequence: TGTGCCAGCAGTCTCCGGGGGGGGGCAGCTTTCTTT. Translating gives CASSLRGGAAFF.

This clone was observed once. The chain is built from TRBV6-5 and TRBJ1-2; TRBD1 is a possible D gene (5 bases). Per germline, CDR1 MNHEY and CDR2 SVGAGI. CDR3 length: 14 residues. Between the trimmed V and J ends, which lost 10 bases and 4 bases, there was a span of 19 bases. The CDR3 spells CATGRKTDLYGYTF. In DNA, the CDR3 is TGTGCCACAGGGCGGAAAACGGACCTCTATGGCTACACCTTC.

J is TRBJ2-7 and V is TRBV30, with TRBD2 matching 14 bases. The germline V gene has CDR1 GTSNPN and CDR2 SVGIG (reference sequence). The CDR3 runs to 17 residues. The J segment lost 7 bases and the V segment lost 5 bases, leaving 16 bases of the junction unmatched. CDR3 amino acids: CAWSDGLAGGQRSEQYF. For the CDR3, the DNA is TGTGCCTGGTCCGACGGACTAGCGGGGGGCCAACGGTCGGAGCAGTACTTC.

This chain uses TRBV6-5 with TRBJ1-3; D unresolved. The CDR3 length is 14 residues. Trimming pared 6 bases from V and 0 bases from J, leaving 9 bases between. The germline V gene encodes CDR1 MNHEY and CDR2 SVGAGI. DNA for the CDR3: TGTGCCAGCAGACCCCCCGGCTCTGGAAACACCATATATTTT. Amino acids: CASRPPGSGNTIYF.

This rearrangement joins TRBV5-1 to TRBJ2-5, with TRBD1 matching 11 bases. CDR3 size: 15 residues. V shed 3 bases, J shed 5 bases, and the junction held 6 bases outside the gene matches. Germline lookup yields CDR1 SGHRS and CDR2 YFSETQ. The CDR3 loop reads CASSYGTGGRETQYF. The CDR3, as DNA: TGCGCCAGCAGCTATGGGACAGGGGGTAGGGAGACCCAGTACTTC. Using reference TRBV5-1 and TRBJ2-5 for the parts outside the CDR3, the full variable domain is KAGVTQTPRYLIKTRGQQVTLSCSPISGHRSVSWYQQTPGQGLQFLFEYFSETQRNKGNFPGRFSGRQFSNSRSEMNVSTLELGDSALYLCASSYGTGGRETQYFGPGTRLLVL.

The rearrangement uses TRBV29-1 and TRBJ1-2; possible D gene TRBD1, 5 bases. This CDR3 has 15 amino acids. Trimming removed 2 bases at V and 8 bases at J, with 21 bases between. Germline lookup yields CDR1 SQVTM and CDR2 ANQGSEA. The CDR3 loop is CSVEPRGQGRRGYTF. For the CDR3, the DNA is TGCAGCGTTGAACCCCGGGGCCAAGGGAGGCGAGGCTACACCTTC.

The chain couples TRBV19 to TRBJ1-2, with 7 bases aligning to TRBD1. The V gene's germline CDR1 is LNHDA and CDR2 SQIVND (reference sequence). V lost 9 bases and J lost 3; bases outside the gene matches: 10. CDR3 size: 14 residues. The CDR3 bases are TGTGCCAGCACACCAGCAGGGGGACACTATGGCTACACCTTC. Amino acids: CASTPAGGHYGYTF.

The rearrangement joins TRBV20-1 to TRBJ1-1; D is uncertain. V lost 4 bases to trimming and J lost 9 bases, with 12 bases between them. This CDR3 comprises 11 residues. The germline gives CDR1 DFQATT, CDR2 SNEGSKA (reference sequence). In nucleotides, the CDR3 is TGCAGTGCTACTGACAAAATGCAAGCTTTCTTT. This sequence encodes CSATDKMQAFF.

The chain couples TRBV28 to TRBJ2-3; 10 nucleotides match TRBD2. This CDR3 comprises 14 residues. Germline CDR1 and CDR2: MDHEN and SYDVKM. Trimming cost V 4 bases and J 3 bases; bases outside gene matches: 1. Here the CDR3 reads CASSWTSGTDTQYF. CDR3 nucleotide sequence: TGTGCCAGCAGTTGGACTAGCGGTACAGATACGCAGTATTTT. Complete variable domain (other parts from reference TRBV28 and TRBJ2-3): DVKVTQSSRYLVKRTGEKVFLECVQDMDHENMFWYRQDPGLGLRLIYFSYDVKMKEKGDIPEGYSVSREKKERFSLILESASTNQTSMYLCASSWTSGTDTQYFGPGTRLTVL.

The chain joins TRBV5-3 to TRBJ1-6; 7 bases map to TRBD1. TRBV5-3 is assigned to the ORF class and has an uncertain function. The CDR3 extends over 15 amino acids. Trimming at V came to 5 bases and at J to 7 bases, leaving 9 bases not matched to a gene. In nucleotides, the CDR3 is TGTGCCAGAAGGGACTCAGGGGGAAAGAATTCACCCCTCCACTTT. Its protein product is CARRDSGGKNSPLHF.

The V call is TRBV25-1, the J call TRBJ1-2; no definite D call. Germline CDR1 is MGHDK and CDR2 is SYGVNS. The V gene lost 4 bases and the J gene lost 5 bases, with 5 bases spanning the gap. CDR3 length: 11 residues. The CDR3 region is CASSAGYGYTF. CDR3 DNA sequence: TGTGCCAGCAGTGCGGGTTATGGCTACACCTTC.

The J gene is TRBJ2-4, the V gene TRBV14, with 14 positions matching TRBD2. Trimming removed 1 base from V and 1 base from J; junction bases left unmatched: 6. The CDR3 has 19 residues. Germline CDR1 is SGHDN and CDR2 is FVKESK. The CDR3 DNA reads as TGTGCCAGCAGCCAAGGGACTAGCGGGGGGCGAGGGGCCAAAAACATTCAGTACTTC. Translation: CASSQGTSGGRGAKNIQYF. Full variable domain (remainder filled in from reference TRBV14 and TRBJ2-4): EAGVTQFPSHSVIEKGQTVTLRCDPISGHDNLYWYRRVMGKEIKFLLHFVKESKQDESGMPNNRFLAERTGGTYSTLKVQPAELEDSGVYFCASSQGTSGGRGAKNIQYFGAGTRLSVL.

The chain joins TRBV12-2 to TRBJ2-4; TRBD1 is taken as the D call from the table, unchecked against the DNA. TRBV12-2 is flagged as a pseudogene. The CDR3 has 16 residues. This CDR3 reads CASRLTVGGQKNIQYF. The CDR3 DNA reads as TGTGCAAGTCGCTTAACAGTGGGGGGACAGAAAAACATTCAGTACTTC.

The V and J genes are TRBV7-3 and TRBJ2-1, with D tentatively TRBD1 (6 bases). The CDR3 runs to 16 residues. CDR1 and CDR2 (germline): SGHTA, FQGTGA. The germline V and J ends were trimmed by 2 bases and 3 bases, with 14 bases remaining between them. The CDR3 is CASSLSRGQLYNEQFF. CDR3 bases: TGTGCCAGCAGCTTATCGCGTGGACAGCTCTACAATGAGCAGTTCTTC.